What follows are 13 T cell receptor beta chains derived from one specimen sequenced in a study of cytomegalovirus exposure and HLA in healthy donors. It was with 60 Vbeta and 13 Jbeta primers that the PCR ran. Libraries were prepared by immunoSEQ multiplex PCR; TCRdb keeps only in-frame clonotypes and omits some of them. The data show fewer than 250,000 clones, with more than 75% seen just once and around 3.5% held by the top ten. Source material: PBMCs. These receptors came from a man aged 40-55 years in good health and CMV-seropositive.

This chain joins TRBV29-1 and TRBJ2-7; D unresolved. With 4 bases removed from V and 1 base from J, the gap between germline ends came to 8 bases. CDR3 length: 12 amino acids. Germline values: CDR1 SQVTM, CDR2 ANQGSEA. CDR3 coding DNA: TGCAGCGTTGTGACGGAGTCCTACGAGCAGTACTTC. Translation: CSVVTESYEQYF.

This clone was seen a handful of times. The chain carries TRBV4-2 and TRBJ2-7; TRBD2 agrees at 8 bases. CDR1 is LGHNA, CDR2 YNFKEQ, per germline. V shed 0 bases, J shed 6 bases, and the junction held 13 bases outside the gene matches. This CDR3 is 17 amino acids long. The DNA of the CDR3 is TGTGCCAGCAGCCAAGATCCAGCGGGAGAGGTTCTTGGCGAGCAGTACTTC. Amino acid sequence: CASSQDPAGEVLGEQYF.

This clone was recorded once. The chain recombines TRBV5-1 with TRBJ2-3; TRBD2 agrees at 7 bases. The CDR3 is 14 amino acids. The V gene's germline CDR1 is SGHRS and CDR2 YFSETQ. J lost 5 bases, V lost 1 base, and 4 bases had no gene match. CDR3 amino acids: CASSLSGVGDTQYF. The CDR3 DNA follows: TGCGCCAGCAGCTTGAGCGGGGTTGGAGATACGCAGTATTTT.

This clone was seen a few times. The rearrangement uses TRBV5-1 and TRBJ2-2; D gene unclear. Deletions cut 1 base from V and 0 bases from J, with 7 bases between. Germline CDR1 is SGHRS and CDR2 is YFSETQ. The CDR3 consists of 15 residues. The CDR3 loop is CASSLQQTNTGELFF. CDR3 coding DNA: TGCGCCAGCAGCTTGCAACAGACGAACACCGGGGAGCTGTTTTTT.

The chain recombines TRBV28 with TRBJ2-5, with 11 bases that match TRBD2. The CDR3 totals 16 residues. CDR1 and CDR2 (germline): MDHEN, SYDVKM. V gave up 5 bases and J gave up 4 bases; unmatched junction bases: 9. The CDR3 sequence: CASSHVAGGPGETQYF. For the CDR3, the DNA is TGTGCCAGCAGTCACGTAGCGGGAGGGCCTGGAGAGACCCAGTACTTC.

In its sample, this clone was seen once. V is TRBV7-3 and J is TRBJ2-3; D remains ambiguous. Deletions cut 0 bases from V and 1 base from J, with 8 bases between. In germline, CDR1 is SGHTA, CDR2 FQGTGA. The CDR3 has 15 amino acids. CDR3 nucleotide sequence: TGTGCCAGCAGCTTAACGTTAGGAGGCACAGATACGCAGTATTTT. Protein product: CASSLTLGGTDTQYF.

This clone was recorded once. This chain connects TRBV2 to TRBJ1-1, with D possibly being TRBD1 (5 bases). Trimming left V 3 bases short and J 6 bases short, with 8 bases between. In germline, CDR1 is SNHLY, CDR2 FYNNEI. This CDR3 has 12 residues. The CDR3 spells CASSEWGAEAFF. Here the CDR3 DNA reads TGTGCCAGCAGTGAGTGGGGGGCTGAAGCTTTCTTT. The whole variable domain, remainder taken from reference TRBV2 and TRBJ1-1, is EPEVTQTPSHQVTQMGQEVILRCVPISNHLYFYWYRQILGQKVEFLVSFYNNEISEKSEIFDDQFSVERPDGSNFTLKIRSTKLEDSAMYFCASSEWGAEAFFGQGTRLTVV.

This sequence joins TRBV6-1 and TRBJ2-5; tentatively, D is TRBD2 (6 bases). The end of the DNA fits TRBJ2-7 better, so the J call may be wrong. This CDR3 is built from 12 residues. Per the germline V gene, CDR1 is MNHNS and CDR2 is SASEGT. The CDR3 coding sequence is TGTGCCAGCAGTGTGGTCGGGAGCGAGCAGTACTTC. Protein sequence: CASSVVGSEQYF.

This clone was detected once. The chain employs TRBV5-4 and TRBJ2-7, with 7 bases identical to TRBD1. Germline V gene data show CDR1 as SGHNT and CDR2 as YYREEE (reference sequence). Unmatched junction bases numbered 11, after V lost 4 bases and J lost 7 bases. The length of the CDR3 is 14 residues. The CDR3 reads CASSLDLGGREQYF. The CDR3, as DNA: TGTGCCAGCAGCCTGGACCTAGGGGGCAGGGAGCAGTACTTC.

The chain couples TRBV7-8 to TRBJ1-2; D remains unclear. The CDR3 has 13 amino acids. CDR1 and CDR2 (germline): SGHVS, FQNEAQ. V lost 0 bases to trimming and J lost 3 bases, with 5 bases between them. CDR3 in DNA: TGTGCCAGCAGCTTAGCCGTCCACTATGGCTACACCTTC. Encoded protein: CASSLAVHYGYTF.

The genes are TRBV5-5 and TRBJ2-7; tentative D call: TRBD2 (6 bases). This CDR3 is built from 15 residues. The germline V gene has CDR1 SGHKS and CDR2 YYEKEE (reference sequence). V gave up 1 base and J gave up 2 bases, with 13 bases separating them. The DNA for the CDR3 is TGTGCCAGCAGCTTGCGGTGGGGGGAGACCTACGAGCAGTACTTC. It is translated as CASSLRWGETYEQYF.

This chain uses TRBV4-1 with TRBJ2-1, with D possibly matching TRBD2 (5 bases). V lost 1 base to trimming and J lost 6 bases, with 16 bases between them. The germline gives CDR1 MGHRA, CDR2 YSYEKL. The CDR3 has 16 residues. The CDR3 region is CASSQVGFGLINEQFF. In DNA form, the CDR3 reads TGCGCCAGCAGCCAAGTAGGATTCGGACTCATCAATGAGCAGTTCTTC.

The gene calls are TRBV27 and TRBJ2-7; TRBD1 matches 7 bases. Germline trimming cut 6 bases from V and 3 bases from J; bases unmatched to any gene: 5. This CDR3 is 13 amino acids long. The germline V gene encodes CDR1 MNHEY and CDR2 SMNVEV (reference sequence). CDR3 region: CASRTTGLYEQYF. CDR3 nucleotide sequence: TGTGCCAGCAGAACGACAGGGCTCTACGAGCAGTACTTC.